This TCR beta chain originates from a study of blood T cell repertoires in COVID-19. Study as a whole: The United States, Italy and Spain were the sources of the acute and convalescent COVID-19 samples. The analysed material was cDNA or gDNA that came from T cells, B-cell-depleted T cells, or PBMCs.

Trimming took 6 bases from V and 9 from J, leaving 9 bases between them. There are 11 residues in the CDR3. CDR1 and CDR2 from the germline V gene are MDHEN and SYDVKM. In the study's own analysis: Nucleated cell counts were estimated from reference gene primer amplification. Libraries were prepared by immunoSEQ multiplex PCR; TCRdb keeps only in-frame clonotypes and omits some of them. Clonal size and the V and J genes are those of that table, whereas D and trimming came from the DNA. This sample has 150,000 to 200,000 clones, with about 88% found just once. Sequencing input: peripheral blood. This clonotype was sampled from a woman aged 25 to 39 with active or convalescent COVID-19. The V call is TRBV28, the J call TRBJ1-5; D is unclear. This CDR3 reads CASRRAGPQHF. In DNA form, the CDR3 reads TGTGCCAGCAGGCGGGCAGGGCCCCAGCATTTT. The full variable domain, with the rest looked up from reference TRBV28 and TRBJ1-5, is DVKVTQSSRYLVKRTGEKVFLECVQDMDHENMFWYRQDPGLGLRLIYFSYDVKMKEKGDIPEGYSVSREKKERFSLILESASTNQTSMYLCASRRAGPQHFGDGTRLSIL.